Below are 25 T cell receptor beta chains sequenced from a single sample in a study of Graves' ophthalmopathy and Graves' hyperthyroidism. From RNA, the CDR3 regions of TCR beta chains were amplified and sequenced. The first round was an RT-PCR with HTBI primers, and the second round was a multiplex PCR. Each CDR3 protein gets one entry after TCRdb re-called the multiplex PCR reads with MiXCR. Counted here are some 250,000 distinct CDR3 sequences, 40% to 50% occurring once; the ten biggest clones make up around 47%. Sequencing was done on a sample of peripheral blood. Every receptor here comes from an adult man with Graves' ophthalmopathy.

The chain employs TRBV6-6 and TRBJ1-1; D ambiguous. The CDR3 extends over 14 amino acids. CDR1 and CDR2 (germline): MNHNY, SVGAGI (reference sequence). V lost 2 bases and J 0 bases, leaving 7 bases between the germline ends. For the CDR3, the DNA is TGTGCCAGCAGTTACGGCCAGCTGAACACTGAAGCTTTCTTT. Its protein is CASSYGQLNTEAFF.

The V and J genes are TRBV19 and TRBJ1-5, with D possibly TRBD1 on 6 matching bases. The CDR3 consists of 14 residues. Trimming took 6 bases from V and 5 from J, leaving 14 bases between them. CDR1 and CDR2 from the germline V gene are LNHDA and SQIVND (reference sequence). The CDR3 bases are TGTGCCAGTAGGGAGAGGGGGGGGGATCAGCCCCAGCATTTT. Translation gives CASRERGGDQPQHF.

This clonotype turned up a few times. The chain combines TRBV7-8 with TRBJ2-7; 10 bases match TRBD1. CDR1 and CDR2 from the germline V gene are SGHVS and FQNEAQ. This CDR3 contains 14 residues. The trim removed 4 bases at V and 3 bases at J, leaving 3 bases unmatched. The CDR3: CASSSRTGGYEQYF. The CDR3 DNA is TGTGCCAGCAGCTCTCGGACAGGGGGCTACGAGCAGTACTTC.

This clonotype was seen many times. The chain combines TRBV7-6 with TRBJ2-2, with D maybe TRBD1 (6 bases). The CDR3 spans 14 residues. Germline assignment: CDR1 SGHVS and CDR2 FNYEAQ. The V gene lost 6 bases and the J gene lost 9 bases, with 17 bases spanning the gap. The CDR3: CASSGQQGLRELFF. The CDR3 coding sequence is TGTGCCAGCAGTGGACAGCAGGGTTTGAGGGAGCTGTTTTTT.

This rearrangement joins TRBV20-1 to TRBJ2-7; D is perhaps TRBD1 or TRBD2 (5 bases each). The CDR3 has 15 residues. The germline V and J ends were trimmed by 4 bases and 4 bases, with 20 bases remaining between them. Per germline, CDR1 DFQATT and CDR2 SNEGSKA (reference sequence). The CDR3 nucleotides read TGCAGTGCTATCCCCCGGGACCCAAAGGGGTACGAGCAGTACTTC. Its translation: CSAIPRDPKGYEQYF.

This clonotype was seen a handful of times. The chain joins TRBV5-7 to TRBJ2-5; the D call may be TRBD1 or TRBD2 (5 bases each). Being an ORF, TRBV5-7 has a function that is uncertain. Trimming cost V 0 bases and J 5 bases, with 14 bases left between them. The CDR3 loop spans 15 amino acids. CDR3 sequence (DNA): TGTGCCAGCAGCTTGGCTCCGGGGCGGTCGGAGACCCAGTACTTC. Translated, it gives CASSLAPGRSETQYF.

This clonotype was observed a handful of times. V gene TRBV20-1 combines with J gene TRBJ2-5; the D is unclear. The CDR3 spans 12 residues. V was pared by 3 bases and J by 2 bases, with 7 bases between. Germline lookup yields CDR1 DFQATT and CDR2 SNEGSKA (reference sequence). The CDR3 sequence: CSASGRQETQYF. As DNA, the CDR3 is TGCAGTGCTAGTGGCAGGCAAGAGACCCAGTACTTC.

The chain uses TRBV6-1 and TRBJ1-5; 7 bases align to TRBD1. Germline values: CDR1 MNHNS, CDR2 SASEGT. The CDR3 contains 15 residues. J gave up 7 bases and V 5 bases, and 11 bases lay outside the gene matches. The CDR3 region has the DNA TGTGCCAGCAGTACAAGGGGGCTCTCGGGGCAGCCCCAGCATTTT. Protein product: CASSTRGLSGQPQHF.

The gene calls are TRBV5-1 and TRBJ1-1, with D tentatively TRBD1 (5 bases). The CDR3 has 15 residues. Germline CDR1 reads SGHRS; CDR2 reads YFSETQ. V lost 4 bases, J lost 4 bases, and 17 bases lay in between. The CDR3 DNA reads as TGCGCCAGCAGCACGCTAACGGGTGGGGCCACTGAAGCTTTCTTT. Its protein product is CASSTLTGGATEAFF.

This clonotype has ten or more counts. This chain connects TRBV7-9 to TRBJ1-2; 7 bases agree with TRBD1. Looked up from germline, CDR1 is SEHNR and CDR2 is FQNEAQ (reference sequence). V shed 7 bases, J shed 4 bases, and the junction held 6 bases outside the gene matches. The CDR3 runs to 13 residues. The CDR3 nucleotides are TGTGCCAGCACCTGGACAGGACCCTATGGCTACACCTTC. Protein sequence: CASTWTGPYGYTF.

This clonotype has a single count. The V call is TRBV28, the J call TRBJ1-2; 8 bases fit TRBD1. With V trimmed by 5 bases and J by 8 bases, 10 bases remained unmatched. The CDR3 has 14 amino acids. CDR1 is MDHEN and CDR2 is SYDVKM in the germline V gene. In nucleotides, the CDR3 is TGTGCCAGCAGTCTCGACAGGGGTCTACGCGGCTACACCTTC. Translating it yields CASSLDRGLRGYTF.

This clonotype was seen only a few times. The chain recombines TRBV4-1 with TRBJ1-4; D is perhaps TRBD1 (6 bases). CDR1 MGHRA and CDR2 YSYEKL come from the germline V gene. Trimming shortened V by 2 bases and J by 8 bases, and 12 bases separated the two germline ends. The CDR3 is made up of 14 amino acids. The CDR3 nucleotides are TGCGCCAGCAGCCAATACCGGACAGACGAAAAACTGTTTTTT. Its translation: CASSQYRTDEKLFF.

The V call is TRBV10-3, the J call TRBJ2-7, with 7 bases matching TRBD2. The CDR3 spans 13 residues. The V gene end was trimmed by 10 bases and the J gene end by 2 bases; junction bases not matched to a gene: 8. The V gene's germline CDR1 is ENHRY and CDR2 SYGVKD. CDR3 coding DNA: TGTGCCAGCGGCCTAGCGGCCGCCTACGAGCAGTACTTC. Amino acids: CASGLAAAYEQYF.

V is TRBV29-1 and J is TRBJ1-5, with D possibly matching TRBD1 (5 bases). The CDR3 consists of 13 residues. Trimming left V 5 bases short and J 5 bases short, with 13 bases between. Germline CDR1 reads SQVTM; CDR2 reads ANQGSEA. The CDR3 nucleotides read TGCAGCGTTCGGGACCGGTTTGATCAGCCCCAGCATTTT. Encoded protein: CSVRDRFDQPQHF.

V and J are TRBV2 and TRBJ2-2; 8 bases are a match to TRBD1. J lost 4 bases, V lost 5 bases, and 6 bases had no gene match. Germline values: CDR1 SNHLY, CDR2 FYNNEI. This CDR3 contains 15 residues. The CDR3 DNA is TGTGCCAGCAGTTACCGGGACAGGAGCACCGGGGAGCTGTTTTTT. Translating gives CASSYRDRSTGELFF.

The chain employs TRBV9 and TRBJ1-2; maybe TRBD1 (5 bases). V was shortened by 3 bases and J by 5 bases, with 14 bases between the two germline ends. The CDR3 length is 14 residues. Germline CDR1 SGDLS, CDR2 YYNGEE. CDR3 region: CASSAGDSNYGYTF. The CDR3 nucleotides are TGTGCCAGCAGCGCAGGTGACAGCAATTATGGCTACACCTTC.

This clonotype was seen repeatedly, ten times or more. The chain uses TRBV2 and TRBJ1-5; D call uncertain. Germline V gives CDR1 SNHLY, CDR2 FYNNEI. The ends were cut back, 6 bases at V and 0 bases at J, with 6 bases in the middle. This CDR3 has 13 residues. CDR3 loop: CASRDDSNQPQHF. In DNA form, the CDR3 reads TGTGCCAGCAGGGACGATAGCAATCAGCCCCAGCATTTT.

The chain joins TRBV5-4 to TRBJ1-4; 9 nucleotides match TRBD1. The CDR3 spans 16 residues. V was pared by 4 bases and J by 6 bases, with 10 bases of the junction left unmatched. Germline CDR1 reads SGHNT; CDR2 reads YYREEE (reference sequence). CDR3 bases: TGTGCCAGCAGCCGTCGACAGGGGGAAGGAGATGAAAAACTGTTTTTT. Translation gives CASSRRQGEGDEKLFF.

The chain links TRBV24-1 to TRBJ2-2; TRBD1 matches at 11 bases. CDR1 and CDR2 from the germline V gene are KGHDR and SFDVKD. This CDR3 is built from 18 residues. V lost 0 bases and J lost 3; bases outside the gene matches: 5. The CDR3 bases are TGTGCCACCAGTGATTTGCATGGACAGGGGGCGTACACCGGGGAGCTGTTTTTT. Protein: CATSDLHGQGAYTGELFF.

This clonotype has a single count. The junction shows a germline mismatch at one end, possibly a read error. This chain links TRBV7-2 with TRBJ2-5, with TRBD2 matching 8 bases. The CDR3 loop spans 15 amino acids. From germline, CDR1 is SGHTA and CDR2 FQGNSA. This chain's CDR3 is CASSRVAGRQETQYF. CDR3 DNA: TGCGCCAGCAGCCGGGTAGCGGGGCGCCAAGAGACCCAGTACTTC.

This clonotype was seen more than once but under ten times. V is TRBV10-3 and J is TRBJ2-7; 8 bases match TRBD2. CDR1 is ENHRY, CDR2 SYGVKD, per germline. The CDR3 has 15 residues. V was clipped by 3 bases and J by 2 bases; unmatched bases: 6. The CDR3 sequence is CAISDSLAGTYEQYF. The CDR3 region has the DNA TGTGCCATCAGTGATAGCCTAGCGGGCACCTACGAGCAGTACTTC.

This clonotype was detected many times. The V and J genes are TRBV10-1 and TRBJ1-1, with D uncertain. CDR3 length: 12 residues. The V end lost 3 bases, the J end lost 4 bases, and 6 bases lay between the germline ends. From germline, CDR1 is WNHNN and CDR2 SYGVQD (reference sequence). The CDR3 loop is CASSDRGTEAFF. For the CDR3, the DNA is TGCGCCAGCAGTGATCGGGGCACTGAAGCTTTCTTT.

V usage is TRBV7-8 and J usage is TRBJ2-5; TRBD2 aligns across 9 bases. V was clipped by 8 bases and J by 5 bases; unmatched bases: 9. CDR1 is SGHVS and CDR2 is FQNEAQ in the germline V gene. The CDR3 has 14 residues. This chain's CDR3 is CASGSGGTAETQYF. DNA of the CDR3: TGTGCCAGCGGCAGCGGGGGGACGGCGGAGACCCAGTACTTC.

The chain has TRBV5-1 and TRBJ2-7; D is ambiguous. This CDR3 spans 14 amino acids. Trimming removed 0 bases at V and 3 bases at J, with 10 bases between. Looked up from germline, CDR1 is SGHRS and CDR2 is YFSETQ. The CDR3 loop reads CASSLASGSYEQYF. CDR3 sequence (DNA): TGCGCCAGCAGCTTGGCCAGTGGCAGCTACGAGCAGTACTTC. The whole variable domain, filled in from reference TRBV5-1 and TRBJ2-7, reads KAGVTQTPRYLIKTRGQQVTLSCSPISGHRSVSWYQQTPGQGLQFLFEYFSETQRNKGNFPGRFSGRQFSNSRSEMNVSTLELGDSALYLCASSLASGSYEQYFGPGTRLTVT.

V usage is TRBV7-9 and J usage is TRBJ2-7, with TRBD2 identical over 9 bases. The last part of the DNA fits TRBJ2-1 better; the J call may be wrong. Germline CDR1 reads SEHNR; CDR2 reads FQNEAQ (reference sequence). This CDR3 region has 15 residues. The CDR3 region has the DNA TGTGCCAGCAGCTTAGTATTAGCGGGGGCTGGTGAGCAGTTCTTC. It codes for CASSLVLAGAGEQFF.